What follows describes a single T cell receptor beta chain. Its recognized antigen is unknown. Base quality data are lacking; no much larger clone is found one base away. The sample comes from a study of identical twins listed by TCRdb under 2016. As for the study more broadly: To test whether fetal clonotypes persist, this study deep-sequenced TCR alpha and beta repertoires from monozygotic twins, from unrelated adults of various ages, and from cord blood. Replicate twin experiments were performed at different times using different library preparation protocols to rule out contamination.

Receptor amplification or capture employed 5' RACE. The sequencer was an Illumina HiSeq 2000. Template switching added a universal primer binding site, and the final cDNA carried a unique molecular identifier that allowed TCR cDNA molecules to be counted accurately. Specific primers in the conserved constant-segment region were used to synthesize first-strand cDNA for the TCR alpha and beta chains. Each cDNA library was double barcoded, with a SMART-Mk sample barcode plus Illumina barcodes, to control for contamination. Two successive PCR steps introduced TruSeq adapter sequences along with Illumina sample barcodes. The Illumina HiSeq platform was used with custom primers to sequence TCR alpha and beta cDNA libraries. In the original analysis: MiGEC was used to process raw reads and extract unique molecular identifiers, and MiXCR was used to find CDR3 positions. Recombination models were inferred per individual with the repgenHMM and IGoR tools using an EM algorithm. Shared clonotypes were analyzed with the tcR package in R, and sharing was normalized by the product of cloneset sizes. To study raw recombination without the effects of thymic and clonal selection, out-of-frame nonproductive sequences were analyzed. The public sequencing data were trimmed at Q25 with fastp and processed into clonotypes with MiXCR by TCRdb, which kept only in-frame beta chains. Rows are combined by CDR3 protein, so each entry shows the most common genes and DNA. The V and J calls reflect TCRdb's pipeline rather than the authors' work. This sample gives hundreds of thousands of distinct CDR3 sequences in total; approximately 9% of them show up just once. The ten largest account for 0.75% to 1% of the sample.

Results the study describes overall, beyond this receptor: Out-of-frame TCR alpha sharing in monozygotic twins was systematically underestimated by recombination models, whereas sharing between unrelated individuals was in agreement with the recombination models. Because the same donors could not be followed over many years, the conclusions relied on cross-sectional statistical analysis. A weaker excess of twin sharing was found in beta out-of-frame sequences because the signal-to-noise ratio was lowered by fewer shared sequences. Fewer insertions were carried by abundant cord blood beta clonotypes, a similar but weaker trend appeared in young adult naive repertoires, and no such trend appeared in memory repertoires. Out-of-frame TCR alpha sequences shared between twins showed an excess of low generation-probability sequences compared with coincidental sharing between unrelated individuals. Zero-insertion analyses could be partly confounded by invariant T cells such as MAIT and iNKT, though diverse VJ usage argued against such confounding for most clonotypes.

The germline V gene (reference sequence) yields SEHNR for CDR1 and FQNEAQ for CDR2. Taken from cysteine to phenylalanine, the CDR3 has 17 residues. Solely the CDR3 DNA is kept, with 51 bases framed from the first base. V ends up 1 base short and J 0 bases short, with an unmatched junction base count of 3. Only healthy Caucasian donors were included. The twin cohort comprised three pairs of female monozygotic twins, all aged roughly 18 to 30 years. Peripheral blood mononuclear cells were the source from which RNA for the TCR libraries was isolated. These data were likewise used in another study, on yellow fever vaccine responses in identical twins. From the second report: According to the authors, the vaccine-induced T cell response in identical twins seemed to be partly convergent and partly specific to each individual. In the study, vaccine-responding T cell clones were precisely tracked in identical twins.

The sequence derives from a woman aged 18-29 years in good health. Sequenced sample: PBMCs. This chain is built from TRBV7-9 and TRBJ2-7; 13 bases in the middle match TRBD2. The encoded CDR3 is CASSLGGLAGDSYEQYF. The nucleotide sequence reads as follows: TGTGCCAGCAGCTTAGGAGGACTAGCGGGAGACTCCTACGAGCAGTACTTC.